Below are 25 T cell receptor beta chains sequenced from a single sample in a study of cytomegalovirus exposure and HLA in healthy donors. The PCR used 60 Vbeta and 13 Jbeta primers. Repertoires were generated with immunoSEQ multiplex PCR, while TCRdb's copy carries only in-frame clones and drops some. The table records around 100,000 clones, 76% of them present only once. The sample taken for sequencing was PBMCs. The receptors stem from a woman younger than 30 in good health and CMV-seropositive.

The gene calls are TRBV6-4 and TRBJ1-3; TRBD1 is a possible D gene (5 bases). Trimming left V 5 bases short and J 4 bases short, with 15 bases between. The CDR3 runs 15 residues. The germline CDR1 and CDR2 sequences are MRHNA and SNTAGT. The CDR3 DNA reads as TGTGCCAGCAGTCCCACGTCAGGGTTCGGAAACACCATATATTTT. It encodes CASSPTSGFGNTIYF.

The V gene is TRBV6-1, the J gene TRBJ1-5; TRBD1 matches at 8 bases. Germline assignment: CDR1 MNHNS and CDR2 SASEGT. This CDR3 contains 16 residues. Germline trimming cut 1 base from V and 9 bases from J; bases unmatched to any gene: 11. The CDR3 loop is CASSEVAGGFKWPQHF. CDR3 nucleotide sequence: TGTGCCAGCAGTGAAGTCGCAGGGGGCTTCAAATGGCCCCAGCATTTT.

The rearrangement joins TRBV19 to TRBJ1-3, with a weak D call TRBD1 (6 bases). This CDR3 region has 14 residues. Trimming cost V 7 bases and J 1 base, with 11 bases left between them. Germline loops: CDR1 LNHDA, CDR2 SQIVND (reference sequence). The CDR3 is CASNTQGSGNTIYF. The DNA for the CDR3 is TGTGCCAGTAATACACAGGGTTCTGGAAACACCATATATTTT.

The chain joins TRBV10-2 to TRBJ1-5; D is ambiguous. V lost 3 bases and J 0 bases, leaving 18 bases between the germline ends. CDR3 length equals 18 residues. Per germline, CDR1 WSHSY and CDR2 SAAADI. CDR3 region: CASSEGKLPNHSNQPQHF. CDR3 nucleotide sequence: TGCGCCAGCAGTGAAGGCAAACTACCGAACCATAGCAATCAGCCCCAGCATTTT.

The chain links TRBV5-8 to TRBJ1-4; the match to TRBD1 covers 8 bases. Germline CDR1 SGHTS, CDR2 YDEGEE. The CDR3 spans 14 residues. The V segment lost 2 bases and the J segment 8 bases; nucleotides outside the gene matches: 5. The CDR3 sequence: CASSLAGTGEKLFF. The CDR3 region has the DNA TGTGCCAGCAGCTTAGCCGGGACAGGAGAAAAACTGTTTTTT.

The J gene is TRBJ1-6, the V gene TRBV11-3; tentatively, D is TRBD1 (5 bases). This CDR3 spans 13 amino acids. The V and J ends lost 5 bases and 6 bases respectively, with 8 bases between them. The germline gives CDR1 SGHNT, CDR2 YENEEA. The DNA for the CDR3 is TGTGCCAGCAGCCCAGACAGTAATTCACCCCTCCACTTT. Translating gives CASSPDSNSPLHF.

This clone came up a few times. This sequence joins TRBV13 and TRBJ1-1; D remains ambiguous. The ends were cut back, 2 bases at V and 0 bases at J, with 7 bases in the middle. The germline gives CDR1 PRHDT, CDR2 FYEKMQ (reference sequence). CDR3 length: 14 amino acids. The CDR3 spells CASSLNPVNTEAFF. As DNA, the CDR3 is TGTGCCAGCAGCTTAAATCCGGTGAACACTGAAGCTTTCTTT.

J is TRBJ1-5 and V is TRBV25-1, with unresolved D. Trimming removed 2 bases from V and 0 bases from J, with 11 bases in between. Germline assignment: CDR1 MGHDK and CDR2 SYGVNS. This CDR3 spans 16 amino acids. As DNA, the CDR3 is TGTGCCAGCAGTGAACTGGCCCAGAATAGCAATCAGCCCCAGCATTTT. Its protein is CASSELAQNSNQPQHF.

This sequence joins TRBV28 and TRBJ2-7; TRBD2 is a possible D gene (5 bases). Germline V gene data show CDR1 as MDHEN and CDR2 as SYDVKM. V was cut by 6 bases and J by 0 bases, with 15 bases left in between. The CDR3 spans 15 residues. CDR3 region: CASRPSGASSYEQYF. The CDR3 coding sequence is TGTGCCAGCAGGCCGAGCGGTGCCAGCTCCTACGAGCAGTACTTC. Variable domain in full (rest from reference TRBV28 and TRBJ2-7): DVKVTQSSRYLVKRTGEKVFLECVQDMDHENMFWYRQDPGLGLRLIYFSYDVKMKEKGDIPEGYSVSREKKERFSLILESASTNQTSMYLCASRPSGASSYEQYFGPGTRLTVT.

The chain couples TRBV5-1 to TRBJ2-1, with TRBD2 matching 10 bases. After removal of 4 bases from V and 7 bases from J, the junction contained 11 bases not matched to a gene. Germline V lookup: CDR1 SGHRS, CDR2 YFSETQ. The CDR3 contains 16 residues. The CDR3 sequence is CASSTALAGAPNEQFF. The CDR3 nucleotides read TGCGCCAGCAGCACCGCCCTAGCGGGGGCCCCGAATGAGCAGTTCTTC. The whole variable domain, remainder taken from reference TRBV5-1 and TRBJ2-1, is KAGVTQTPRYLIKTRGQQVTLSCSPISGHRSVSWYQQTPGQGLQFLFEYFSETQRNKGNFPGRFSGRQFSNSRSEMNVSTLELGDSALYLCASSTALAGAPNEQFFGPGTRLTVL.

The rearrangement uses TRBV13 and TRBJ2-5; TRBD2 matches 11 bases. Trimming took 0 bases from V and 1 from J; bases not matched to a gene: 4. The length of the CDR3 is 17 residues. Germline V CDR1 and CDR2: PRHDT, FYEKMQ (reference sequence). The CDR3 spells CASSLGGLAEIQETQYF. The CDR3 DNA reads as TGTGCCAGCAGCTTAGGGGGACTAGCGGAGATCCAAGAGACCCAGTACTTC.

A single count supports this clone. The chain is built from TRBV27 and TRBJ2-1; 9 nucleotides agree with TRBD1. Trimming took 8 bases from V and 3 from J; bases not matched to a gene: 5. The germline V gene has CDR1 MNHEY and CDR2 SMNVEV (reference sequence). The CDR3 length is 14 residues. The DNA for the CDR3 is TGTGCCAGCGCCCGGGGACAGGGCTACAATGAGCAGTTCTTC. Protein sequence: CASARGQGYNEQFF.

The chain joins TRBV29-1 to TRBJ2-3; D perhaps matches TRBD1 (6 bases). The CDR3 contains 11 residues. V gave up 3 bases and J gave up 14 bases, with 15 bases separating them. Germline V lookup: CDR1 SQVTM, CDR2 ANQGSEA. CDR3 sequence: CSVDIGDIPYF. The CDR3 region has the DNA TGCAGCGTTGATATCGGGGACATTCCGTATTTT.

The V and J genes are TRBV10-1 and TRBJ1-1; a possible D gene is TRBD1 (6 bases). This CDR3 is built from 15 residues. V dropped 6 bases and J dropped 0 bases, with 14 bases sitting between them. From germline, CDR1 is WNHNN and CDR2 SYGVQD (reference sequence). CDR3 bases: TGCGCCAGCAGCCCGGGGGGGGCAATGAACACTGAAGCTTTCTTT. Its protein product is CASSPGGAMNTEAFF.

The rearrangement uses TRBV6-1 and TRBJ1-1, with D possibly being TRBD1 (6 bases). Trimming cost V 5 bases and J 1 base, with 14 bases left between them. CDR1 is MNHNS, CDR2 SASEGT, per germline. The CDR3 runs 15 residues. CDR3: CASSPYTGRNTEAFF. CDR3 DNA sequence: TGTGCCAGCAGTCCATATACAGGGCGGAACACTGAAGCTTTCTTT.

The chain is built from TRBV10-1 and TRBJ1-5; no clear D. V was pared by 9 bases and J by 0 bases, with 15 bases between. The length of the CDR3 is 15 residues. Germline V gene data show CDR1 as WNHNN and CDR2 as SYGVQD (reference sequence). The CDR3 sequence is CASILKPVSNQPQHF. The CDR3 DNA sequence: TGCGCCAGTATTCTCAAACCAGTTAGCAATCAGCCCCAGCATTTT.

CDR3: CASSLSAGMNTEAFF. DNA of the CDR3: TGTGCTAGTTCCCTTTCGGCAGGGATGAACACTGAAGCTTTCTTT. The chain uses TRBV12-5 and TRBJ1-1, with a tentative D call TRBD1 (5 bases). V lost 8 bases to trimming and J lost 0 bases, with 16 bases between them. There are 15 residues in the CDR3. CDR1 is LGHNT, CDR2 FRNRAP, per germline.

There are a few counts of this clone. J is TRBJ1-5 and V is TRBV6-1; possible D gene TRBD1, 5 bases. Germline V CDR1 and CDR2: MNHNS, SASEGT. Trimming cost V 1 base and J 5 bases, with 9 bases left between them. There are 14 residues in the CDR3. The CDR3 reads CASSEEDNYQPQHF. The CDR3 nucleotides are TGTGCCAGCAGTGAAGAGGACAACTATCAGCCCCAGCATTTT.

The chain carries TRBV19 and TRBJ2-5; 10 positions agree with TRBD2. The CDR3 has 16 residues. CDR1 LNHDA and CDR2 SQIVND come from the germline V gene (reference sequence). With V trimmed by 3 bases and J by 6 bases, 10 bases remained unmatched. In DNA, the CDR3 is TGTGCCAGTAGTATGGGAGCGGGGGGGCCAGAGAAGACCCAGTACTTC. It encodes CASSMGAGGPEKTQYF.

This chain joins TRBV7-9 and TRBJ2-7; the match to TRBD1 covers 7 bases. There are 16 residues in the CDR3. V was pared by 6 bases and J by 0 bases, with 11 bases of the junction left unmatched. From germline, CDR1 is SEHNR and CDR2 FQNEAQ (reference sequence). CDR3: CASRHPDGTASYEQYF. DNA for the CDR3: TGTGCCAGCAGACACCCCGATGGGACAGCCTCCTACGAGCAGTACTTC.

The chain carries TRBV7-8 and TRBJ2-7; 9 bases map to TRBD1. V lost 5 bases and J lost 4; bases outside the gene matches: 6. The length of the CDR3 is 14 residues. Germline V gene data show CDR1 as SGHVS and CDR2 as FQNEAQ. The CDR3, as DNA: TGTGCCAGCAGCCAGGGACAGGGAGGGTACGAGCAGTACTTC. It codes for CASSQGQGGYEQYF.

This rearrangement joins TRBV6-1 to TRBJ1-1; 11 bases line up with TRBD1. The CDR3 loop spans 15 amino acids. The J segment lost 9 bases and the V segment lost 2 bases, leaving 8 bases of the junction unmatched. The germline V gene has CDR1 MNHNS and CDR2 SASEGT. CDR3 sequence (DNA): TGTGCCAGCAGTGAACTCGGACAGGGGGCTTTTAAAGCTTTCTTT. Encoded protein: CASSELGQGAFKAFF.

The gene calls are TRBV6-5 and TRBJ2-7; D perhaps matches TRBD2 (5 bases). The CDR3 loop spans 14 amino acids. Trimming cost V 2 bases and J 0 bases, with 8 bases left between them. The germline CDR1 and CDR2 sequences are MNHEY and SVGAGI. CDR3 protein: CASSYGLGSYEQYF. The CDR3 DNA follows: TGTGCCAGCAGTTACGGACTCGGCTCCTACGAGCAGTACTTC.

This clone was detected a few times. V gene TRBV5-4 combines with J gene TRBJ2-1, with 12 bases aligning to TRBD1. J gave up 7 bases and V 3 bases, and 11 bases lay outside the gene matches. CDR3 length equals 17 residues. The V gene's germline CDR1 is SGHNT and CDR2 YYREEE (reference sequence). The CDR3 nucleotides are TGTGCCAGCAGCTCATCCGCCGGGACAGGGGGCAAAAATGAGCAGTTCTTC. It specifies CASSSSAGTGGKNEQFF.

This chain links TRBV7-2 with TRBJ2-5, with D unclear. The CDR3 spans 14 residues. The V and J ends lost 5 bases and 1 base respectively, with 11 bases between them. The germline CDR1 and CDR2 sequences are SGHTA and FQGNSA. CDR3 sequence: CASSQGRSQETQYF. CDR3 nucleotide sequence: TGTGCCAGCAGCCAAGGCCGGAGCCAAGAGACCCAGTACTTC. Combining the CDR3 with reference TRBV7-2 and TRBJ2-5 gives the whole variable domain GAGVSQSPSNKVTEKGKDVELRCDPISGHTALYWYRQSLGQGLEFLIYFQGNSAPDKSGLPSDRFSAERTGGSVSTLTIQRTQQEDSAVYLCASSQGRSQETQYFGPGTRLLVL.